This T cell receptor (beta chain) was identified in a study of cytomegalovirus exposure and HLA in healthy donors. Study-level information: Falling in the Caucasian-associated ancestry cluster were roughly 86% of 398 genotyped donors. Notes on the study in general: Researchers left out some V segments, among them TRBV6-2 and TRBV6-3, as indistinguishable. Clonal expansion was found to be greater in HLA-associated TCR beta chains than in equally common others in a later analysis. TCR beta V segments were, for the most part, productive about 87% or about 30% of the time in an earlier analysis.

This clone has a single count. What it recognizes is unknown. Per germline, CDR1 KGHSH and CDR2 LQKENI. The CDR3 sequence is 17 residues long. V gave up 0 bases and J gave up 0 bases, with 15 bases separating them. The PCR had 60 Vbeta and 13 Jbeta primers. TCRdb's table, derived via immunoSEQ multiplex PCR, lists solely in-frame clones and lacks some. The sample shows around 100,000 clones, about four fifths of them seen only once. Sample: PBMCs. The chain links TRBV18 to TRBJ2-7; D unclear. The receptor was derived from a man aged 40-49 years in good health and CMV-seropositive. The CDR3 bases are TGTGCCAGCTCACCACCCAGACCCGGAGTAAGCTCCTACGAGCAGTACTTC. The encoded protein is CASSPPRPGVSSYEQYF.